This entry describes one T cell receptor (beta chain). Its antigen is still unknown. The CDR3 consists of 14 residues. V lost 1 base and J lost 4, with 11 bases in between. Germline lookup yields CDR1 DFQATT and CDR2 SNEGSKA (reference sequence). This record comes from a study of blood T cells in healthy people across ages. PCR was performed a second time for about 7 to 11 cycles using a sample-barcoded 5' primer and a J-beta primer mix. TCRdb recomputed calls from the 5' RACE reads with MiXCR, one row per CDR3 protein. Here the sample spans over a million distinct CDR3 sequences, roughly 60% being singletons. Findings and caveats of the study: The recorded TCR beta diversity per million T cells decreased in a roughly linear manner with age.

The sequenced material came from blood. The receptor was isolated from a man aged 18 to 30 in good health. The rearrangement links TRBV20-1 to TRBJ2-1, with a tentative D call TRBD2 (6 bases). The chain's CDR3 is CSARGSGEYNEQFF. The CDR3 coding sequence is TGCAGTGCTAGAGGTAGCGGCGAATACAATGAGCAGTTCTTC.